A single sample gave rise to the 17 T cell receptor beta chains below, sequenced in a study of long-term antiretroviral therapy in people with HIV. immunoSEQ v3.0 was run at survey level. Some clones are missing from TCRdb's copy, which holds only in-frame ones; the method was immunoSEQ multiplex PCR. Here the sample spans under 50,000 clones, approximately 87% being singletons. The material sequenced was unsorted PBMCs, taken 1.2 years after starting antiretroviral therapy. The receptors derive from a woman in her 50s with HIV.

This clone was seen a few times. The rearrangement joins TRBV6-1 to TRBJ1-2; D perhaps matches TRBD1 (6 bases). CDR3 size: 14 residues. Trimming stripped 9 bases from V and 2 bases from J, with 16 bases between. The germline gives CDR1 MNHNS, CDR2 SASEGT. CDR3 protein: CASVPGHQNYGYTF. CDR3 nucleotide sequence: TGTGCCAGTGTACCGGGACACCAAAACTATGGCTACACCTTC.

V usage is TRBV14 and J usage is TRBJ2-5; D is unclear. The germline V gene has CDR1 SGHDN and CDR2 FVKESK. V was clipped by 3 bases and J by 9 bases, with 23 bases between them. This CDR3 is 16 amino acids long. The CDR3 loop is CASSQTRAQSRSSQYF. CDR3 coding DNA: TGTGCCAGCAGCCAGACAAGAGCTCAAAGTAGGTCGTCCCAGTACTTC.

This chain links TRBV11-2 with TRBJ2-4, with 9 bases fitting TRBD2. The length of the CDR3 is 18 residues. V was pared by 1 base and J by 0 bases, with 7 bases of the junction left unmatched. CDR1 SGHAT and CDR2 FQNNGV come from the germline V gene. The CDR3 loop is CASSLVLAGEIAKNIQYF. CDR3 nucleotide sequence: TGTGCCAGCAGCTTAGTTTTAGCGGGGGAAATAGCCAAAAACATTCAGTACTTC. Full variable domain (remainder filled in from reference TRBV11-2 and TRBJ2-4): EAGVAQSPRYKIIEKRQSVAFWCNPISGHATLYWYQQILGQGPKLLIQFQNNGVVDDSQLPKDRFSAERLKGVDSTLKIQPAKLEDSAVYLCASSLVLAGEIAKNIQYFGAGTRLSVL.

This chain joins TRBV5-8 and TRBJ2-3; 10 bases line up with TRBD2. This CDR3 is 16 amino acids long. V dropped 8 bases and J dropped 2; count of bases not matched to a gene: 11. CDR1 is SGHTS and CDR2 is YDEGEE in the germline V gene. Here the CDR3 reads CASSSSGGRYTDTQYF. The CDR3 coding sequence is TGTGCCAGTTCGTCTAGCGGGGGTCGGTACACAGATACGCAGTATTTT.

V gene TRBV5-8 combines with J gene TRBJ2-2; D is possibly TRBD2 (5 bases). Germline values: CDR1 SGHTS, CDR2 YDEGEE. Deletions cut 4 bases from V and 5 bases from J, with 9 bases between. The CDR3 extends over 13 amino acids. Written as DNA, the CDR3 is TGTGCCAGCAGCCTGACGGGGACCGGGGAGCTGTTTTTT. Translating gives CASSLTGTGELFF.

The chain recombines TRBV5-1 with TRBJ1-3; no definite D call. The CDR3 consists of 15 residues. V was trimmed by 1 base and J by 9 bases, leaving 17 bases between them. Germline V gene data show CDR1 as SGHRS and CDR2 as YFSETQ. The CDR3 sequence: CASSLIAGEGGTIYF. The CDR3 coding sequence is TGCGCCAGCAGCTTGATAGCAGGAGAAGGAGGCACCATATATTTT. The entire variable domain, with the rest obtained from reference TRBV5-1 and TRBJ1-3, is as follows: KAGVTQTPRYLIKTRGQQVTLSCSPISGHRSVSWYQQTPGQGLQFLFEYFSETQRNKGNFPGRFSGRQFSNSRSEMNVSTLELGDSALYLCASSLIAGEGGTIYFGEGSWLTVV.

This chain uses TRBV6-5 with TRBJ2-7; weak D call: TRBD1 (7 bases). CDR1 is MNHEY and CDR2 is SVGAGI in the germline V gene. The CDR3 sequence is 14 residues long. V was shortened by 6 bases and J by 3 bases, with 15 bases between the two germline ends. DNA of the CDR3: TGTGCCAGCAGCCCTAGACAGGGAGGCTACGAGCAGTACTTC. Its protein is CASSPRQGGYEQYF.

The chain links TRBV4-1 to TRBJ1-1; D remains unclear. The germline V gene has CDR1 MGHRA and CDR2 YSYEKL. This CDR3 contains 14 residues. V was clipped by 1 base and J by 1 base, with 7 bases between them. The CDR3 region has the DNA TGCGCCAGCAGCCAAGGGTCCGCGAACACTGAAGCTTTCTTT. Translating gives CASSQGSANTEAFF.

This sequence joins TRBV29-1 and TRBJ2-7; possible D gene TRBD2, 7 bases. From germline, CDR1 is SQVTM and CDR2 ANQGSEA. The CDR3 spans 12 residues. V was trimmed by 7 bases and J by 7 bases, leaving 17 bases between them. In DNA form, the CDR3 reads TGCAGCGCGGAGGGGGGGCAAGGTGAGCAGTACTTC. Translation gives CSAEGGQGEQYF.

This rearrangement joins TRBV2 to TRBJ2-3, with D maybe TRBD2 (6 bases). Germline values: CDR1 SNHLY, CDR2 FYNNEI. V was cut by 6 bases and J by 1 base, with 20 bases left in between. This CDR3 comprises 17 residues. The CDR3, as DNA: TGTGCCAGCAGGTATAACGGGAGCACCGGGGGCACAGATACGCAGTATTTT. Protein: CASRYNGSTGGTDTQYF.

This chain links TRBV5-4 with TRBJ1-5; D may be TRBD1 (6 bases). Germline lookup yields CDR1 SGHNT and CDR2 YYREEE (reference sequence). CDR3 size: 13 residues. The V and J ends lost 4 bases and 7 bases respectively, with 12 bases between them. In nucleotides, the CDR3 is TGTGCCAGCAGCCCGGACAGAGGCCAGCCCCAGCATTTT. Its protein product is CASSPDRGQPQHF.

The chain links TRBV27 to TRBJ2-5, with TRBD2 identical over 10 bases. J was trimmed by 7 bases and V by 2 bases; bases with no gene match: 7. The CDR3 runs to 15 residues. Per germline, CDR1 MNHEY and CDR2 SMNVEV (reference sequence). The CDR3 protein is CASSLSGGALGTQYF. The CDR3 DNA reads as TGTGCCAGCAGTTTAAGCGGGGGGGCGCTCGGGACCCAGTACTTC.

This sequence joins TRBV5-1 and TRBJ2-7; D uncertain. This CDR3 is 10 amino acids long. Deletions cut 5 bases from V and 6 bases from J, with 6 bases between. From germline, CDR1 is SGHRS and CDR2 YFSETQ. CDR3: CASSEREQYF. The CDR3 DNA reads as TGCGCCAGCAGTGAACGCGAGCAGTACTTC.

The chain is built from TRBV5-1 and TRBJ1-1; the match to TRBD1 covers 7 bases. CDR3 length equals 14 residues. V lost 3 bases to trimming and J lost 5 bases; unmatched junction nucleotides: 7. Germline lookup yields CDR1 SGHRS and CDR2 YFSETQ. The CDR3 protein is CASSSRGTVTEAFF. The CDR3 DNA reads as TGCGCCAGCAGCTCCAGGGGGACTGTAACTGAAGCTTTCTTT. Supplemented by reference TRBV5-1 and TRBJ1-1, the full variable domain reads KAGVTQTPRYLIKTRGQQVTLSCSPISGHRSVSWYQQTPGQGLQFLFEYFSETQRNKGNFPGRFSGRQFSNSRSEMNVSTLELGDSALYLCASSSRGTVTEAFFGQGTRLTVV.

This clone was found once. This chain connects TRBV19 to TRBJ2-5; D is ambiguous. The CDR3 runs 13 residues. V gave up 1 base and J gave up 5 bases, with 8 bases separating them. Germline V gene sequence: CDR1 LNHDA, CDR2 SQIVND (reference sequence). CDR3 in amino acids: CASSIGRIETQYF. In DNA, the CDR3 is TGTGCCAGTAGTATAGGCAGAATTGAGACCCAGTACTTC.

The count of this clone is one. The chain combines TRBV10-3 with TRBJ1-2; D not certain. Germline-derived CDR1 and CDR2 are ENHRY and SYGVKD. Trimming left V 10 bases short and J 3 bases short, with 15 bases between. The CDR3 extends over 13 amino acids. DNA for the CDR3: TGTGCCACCACTTCGTACGGAGACTATGGCTACACCTTC. It translates to CATTSYGDYGYTF.

The chain combines TRBV2 with TRBJ2-5; TRBD2 agrees at 9 bases. J gave up 2 bases and V 8 bases, and 3 bases lay outside the gene matches. The CDR3 has 13 amino acids. Looked up from germline, CDR1 is SNHLY and CDR2 is FYNNEI. This CDR3 reads CASGTSGQETQYF. The CDR3 bases are TGTGCCAGCGGAACTAGCGGGCAAGAGACCCAGTACTTC. Full variable domain (missing parts from reference TRBV2 and TRBJ2-5): EPEVTQTPSHQVTQMGQEVILRCVPISNHLYFYWYRQILGQKVEFLVSFYNNEISEKSEIFDDQFSVERPDGSNFTLKIRSTKLEDSAMYFCASGTSGQETQYFGPGTRLLVL.